This record looks at one T cell receptor beta chain sequence and its context. The same CDR3 also results from other DNA sequences found in this sample. Assay: immunoSEQ multiplex PCR; the TCRdb copy retains only in-frame clones and omits some. The sample records over 250,000 clones, 90% being singletons. Losses at the gene ends were 5 bases for V and 3 bases for J; bases not matched to a gene: 3. The length of the CDR3 is 15 residues. CDR1 is ENHRY and CDR2 is SYGVKD in the germline V gene. These data originate in a study of blood T cell repertoires in COVID-19. Study-wide context: Sources were T cells, B-cell-depleted T cells, or PBMCs; the material itself was cDNA or gDNA.

Sequenced sample: PBMCs or T cells enriched from blood (not recorded which). J is TRBJ2-1 and V is TRBV10-3; TRBD2 agrees at 11 bases. The TCR sequence derives from a man between 60 and 70 years old who had recovered from COVID-19. Here the CDR3 DNA reads TGTGCCATCAGTACTAGCGGGAGTAGCTACAATGAGCAGTTCTTC. This gives the protein CAISTSGSSYNEQFF.